These 5 T cell receptor beta chains were sequenced from one sample in a study of siplizumab effects on memory and regulatory T cells. It was at 37°C and for 6 to 7 days that the mixed lymphocyte reaction cells were cocultured. These receptors' antigens are unknown. Data came from immunoSEQ multiplex PCR; TCRdb stores just in-frame clones and leaves some out. The data contain more than 12,000 clones, less than 50% of them singletons. Sequenced material: CFSE-low (dividing) CD4+ T cells sorted from an allogeneic mixed lymphocyte reaction. The receptor set was obtained from a human donor in good health; the cells came from an allogeneic mixed lymphocyte reaction. Some clones in this sample may be carry-over from other donors' samples.

The V call is TRBV7-9, the J call TRBJ1-1, with D possibly matching TRBD1 (5 bases). Germline values: CDR1 SEHNR, CDR2 FQNEAQ (reference sequence). CDR3 length: 14 residues. Trimming left V 3 bases short and J 3 bases short, with 11 bases between. The chain's CDR3 is CASSFSGWDTEAFF. The CDR3 DNA sequence: TGTGCCAGCAGCTTTTCAGGGTGGGACACTGAAGCTTTCTTT. Based on the CDR3 plus reference TRBV7-9 and TRBJ1-1, the full variable domain is DTGVSQNPRHKITKRGQNVTFRCDPISEHNRLYWYRQTLGQGPEFLTYFQNEAQLEKSRLLSDRFSAERPKGSFSTLEIQRTEQGDSAMYLCASSFSGWDTEAFFGQGTRLTVV.

As regards this clone: The sample holds other DNA sequences that translate to the same CDR3. The V gene is TRBV9, the J gene TRBJ2-2; D gene uncertain. The V gene's germline CDR1 is SGDLS and CDR2 YYNGEE. The CDR3 loop spans 15 amino acids. V lost 0 bases, J lost 1 base, and 7 bases lay in between. The CDR3 protein is CASSVVPGNTGELFF. CDR3 sequence (DNA): TGTGCCAGCAGCGTAGTTCCAGGGAACACCGGGGAGCTGTTTTTT.

V and J are TRBV11-2 and TRBJ2-3; D is unclear. This CDR3 contains 13 residues. Germline CDR1 SGHAT, CDR2 FQNNGV. V gave up 1 base and J gave up 8 bases, with 10 bases separating them. CDR3 residues: CASSLVWTGTQYF. As DNA, the CDR3 is TGTGCCAGCAGCTTAGTCTGGACCGGTACGCAGTATTTT.

The genes are TRBV18 and TRBJ1-3; 7 nucleotides line up with TRBD1. V shed 4 bases and J 4 bases; nucleotides not matched to a gene: 13. Germline V gene lookup returns CDR1 KGHSH and CDR2 LQKENI. The CDR3 has 17 amino acids. This CDR3 reads CASSQNFFTGVGNTIYF. The DNA of the CDR3 is TGTGCCAGCTCACAAAACTTCTTTACAGGGGTCGGAAACACCATATATTTT.

The CDR3 DNA reads TGTGCCAGTAGTATAGGGGTATCAGTTAACAATGAGCAGTTCTTC. This codes for CASSIGVSVNNEQFF. The J gene is TRBJ2-1, the V gene TRBV19; the D is unclear. Trimming cost V 1 base and J 5 bases, with 12 bases left between them. The CDR3 runs to 15 residues. Germline-derived CDR1 and CDR2 are LNHDA and SQIVND (reference sequence). The whole variable domain, filled in from reference TRBV19 and TRBJ2-1, reads DGGITQSPKYLFRKEGQNVTLSCEQNLNHDAMYWYRQDPGQGLRLIYYSQIVNDFQKGDIAEGYSVSREKKESFPLTVTSAQKNPTAFYLCASSIGVSVNNEQFFGPGTRLTVL.